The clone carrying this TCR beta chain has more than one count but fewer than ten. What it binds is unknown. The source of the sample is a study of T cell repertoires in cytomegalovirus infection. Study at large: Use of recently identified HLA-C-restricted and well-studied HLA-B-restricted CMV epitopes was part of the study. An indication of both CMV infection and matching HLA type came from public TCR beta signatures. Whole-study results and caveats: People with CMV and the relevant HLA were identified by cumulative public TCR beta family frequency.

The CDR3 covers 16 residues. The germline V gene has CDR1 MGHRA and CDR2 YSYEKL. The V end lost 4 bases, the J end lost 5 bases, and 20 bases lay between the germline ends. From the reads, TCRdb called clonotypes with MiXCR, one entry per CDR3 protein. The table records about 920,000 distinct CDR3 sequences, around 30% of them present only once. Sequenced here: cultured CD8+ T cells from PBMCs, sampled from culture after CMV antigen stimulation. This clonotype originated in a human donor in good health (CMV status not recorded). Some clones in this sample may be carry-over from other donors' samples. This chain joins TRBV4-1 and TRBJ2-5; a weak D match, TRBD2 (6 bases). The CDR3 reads CASSLRTGVAYETQYF. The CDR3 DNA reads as TGCGCCAGCAGCCTCCGAACGGGGGTTGCCTACGAGACCCAGTACTTC.